This T cell receptor beta chain stems from a study of identical twins. J was trimmed by 2 bases and V by 5 bases; bases with no gene match: 13. This CDR3 is 17 amino acids long. TCRdb called the 5' RACE reads again in MiXCR, with one record for every CDR3 protein. The sample records about 550,000 distinct CDR3 sequences, 20% to 25% being singletons. Every one of the donors was a healthy Caucasian. These same records also appear under a second study, on yellow fever vaccine responses in identical twins.

This clonotype was sampled from a woman under 30 in good health. Sequences were obtained from CD4+ T cells sorted from blood. The chain carries TRBV12-3 or TRBV12-4 and TRBJ2-7; 9 positions agree with TRBD2. In DNA form, the CDR3 reads TGTGCCAGCAGTCCAATGAGGGCTAGCGGGGACCCCTACGAGCAGTACTTC. Protein product: CASSPMRASGDPYEQYF.